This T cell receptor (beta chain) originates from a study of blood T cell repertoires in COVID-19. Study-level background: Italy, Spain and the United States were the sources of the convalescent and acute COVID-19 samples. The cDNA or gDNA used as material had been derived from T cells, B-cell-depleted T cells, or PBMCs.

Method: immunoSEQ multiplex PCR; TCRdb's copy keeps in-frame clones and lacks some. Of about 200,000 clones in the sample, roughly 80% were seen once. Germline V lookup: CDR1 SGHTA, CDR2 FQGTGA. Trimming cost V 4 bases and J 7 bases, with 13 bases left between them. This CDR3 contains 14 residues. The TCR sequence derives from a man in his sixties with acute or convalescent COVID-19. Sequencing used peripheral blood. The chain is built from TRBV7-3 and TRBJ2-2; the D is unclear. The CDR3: CASSSSYSGGELFF. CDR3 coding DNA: TGTGCCAGCAGCTCTTCTTATTCGGGCGGGGAGCTGTTTTTT. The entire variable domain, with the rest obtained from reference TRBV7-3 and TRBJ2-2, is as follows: GAGVSQTPSNKVTEKGKYVELRCDPISGHTALYWYRQSLGQGPEFLIYFQGTGAADDSGLPNDRFFAVRPEGSVSTLKIQRTERGDSAVYLCASSSSYSGGELFFGEGSRLTVL.